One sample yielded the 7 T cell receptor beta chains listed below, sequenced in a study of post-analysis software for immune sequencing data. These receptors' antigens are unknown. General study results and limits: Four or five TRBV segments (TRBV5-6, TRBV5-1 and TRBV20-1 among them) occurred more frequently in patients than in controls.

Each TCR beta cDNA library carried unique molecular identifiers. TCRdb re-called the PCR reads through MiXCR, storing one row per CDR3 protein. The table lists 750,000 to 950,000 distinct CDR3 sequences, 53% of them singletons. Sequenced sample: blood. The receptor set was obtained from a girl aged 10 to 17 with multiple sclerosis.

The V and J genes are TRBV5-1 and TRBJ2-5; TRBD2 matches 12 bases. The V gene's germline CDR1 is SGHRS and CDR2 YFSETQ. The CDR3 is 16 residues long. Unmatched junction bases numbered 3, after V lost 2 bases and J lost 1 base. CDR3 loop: CASSFLAGGSQETQYF. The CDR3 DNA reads TGCGCCAGCAGCTTTCTAGCGGGGGGGTCCCAAGAGACCCAGTACTTC.

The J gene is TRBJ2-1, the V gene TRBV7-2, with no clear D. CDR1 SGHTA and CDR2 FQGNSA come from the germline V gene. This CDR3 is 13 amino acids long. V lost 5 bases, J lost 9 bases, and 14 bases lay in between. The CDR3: CASSPLAPGEQFF. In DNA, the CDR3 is TGTGCCAGCAGCCCCTTGGCCCCCGGTGAGCAGTTCTTC. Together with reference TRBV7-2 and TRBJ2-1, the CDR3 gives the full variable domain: GAGVSQSPSNKVTEKGKDVELRCDPISGHTALYWYRQSLGQGLEFLIYFQGNSAPDKSGLPSDRFSAERTGGSVSTLTIQRTQQEDSAVYLCASSPLAPGEQFFGPGTRLTVL.

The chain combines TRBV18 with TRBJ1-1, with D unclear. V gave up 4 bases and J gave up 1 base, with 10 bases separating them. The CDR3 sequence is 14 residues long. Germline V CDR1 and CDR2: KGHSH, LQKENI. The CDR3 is CASSLKAENTEAFF. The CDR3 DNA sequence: TGTGCCAGCTCACTAAAGGCTGAGAACACTGAAGCTTTCTTT.

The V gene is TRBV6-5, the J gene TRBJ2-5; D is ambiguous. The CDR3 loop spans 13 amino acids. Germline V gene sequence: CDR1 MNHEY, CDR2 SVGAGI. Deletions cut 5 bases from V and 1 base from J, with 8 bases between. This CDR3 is CASSPEVQETQYF. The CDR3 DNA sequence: TGTGCCAGCAGTCCCGAGGTCCAAGAGACCCAGTACTTC.

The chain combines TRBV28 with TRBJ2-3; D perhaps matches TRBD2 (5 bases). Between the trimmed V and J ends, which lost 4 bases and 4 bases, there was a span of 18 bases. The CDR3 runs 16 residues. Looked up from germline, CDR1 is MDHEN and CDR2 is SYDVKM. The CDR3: CASSSQLRMRADTQYF. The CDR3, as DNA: TGTGCCAGCAGTTCTCAGCTCAGGATGAGGGCAGATACGCAGTATTTT.

CDR3 residues: CSARDHPGTPFQTQYF. CDR3 in DNA: TGCAGTGCTAGAGATCATCCCGGGACACCCTTCCAGACCCAGTACTTC. V is TRBV20-1 and J is TRBJ2-7; maybe TRBD1 (6 bases). The DNA end is a closer match to TRBJ2-5, so the J assignment may be wrong. Germline loops: CDR1 DFQATT, CDR2 SNEGSKA (reference sequence). The CDR3 is 16 residues long.

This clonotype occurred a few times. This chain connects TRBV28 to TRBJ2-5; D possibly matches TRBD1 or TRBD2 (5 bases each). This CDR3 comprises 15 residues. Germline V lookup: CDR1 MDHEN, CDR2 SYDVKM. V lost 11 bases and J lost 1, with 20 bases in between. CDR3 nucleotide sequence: TGTGCCTCCCGGGGCCCGGAGGAATTCCAAGAGACCCAGTACTTC. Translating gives CASRGPEEFQETQYF.